The next 10 T cell receptor beta chains were all read from a single sample in a study of blood T cell repertoires in COVID-19. TCRdb's copy holds only in-frame clones and misses some; the assay was immunoSEQ multiplex PCR. Of about 360,000 clones in the sample, more than 75% were seen once. Sequenced input: peripheral blood. These receptor sequences come from a human donor in a cohort sampled during active COVID-19.

V gene TRBV29-1 combines with J gene TRBJ2-1, with D unclear. The CDR3 covers 13 residues. Trimming left V 2 bases short and J 6 bases short, with 11 bases between. CDR1 and CDR2 from the germline V gene are SQVTM and ANQGSEA. CDR3 loop: CSVETRRGNEQFF. The CDR3 DNA is TGCAGCGTTGAAACCCGGAGAGGCAATGAGCAGTTCTTC.

The chain uses TRBV3-1 (or the pseudogene TRBV3-2) and TRBJ2-1, with TRBD1 matching 7 bases. This CDR3 is 15 amino acids long. The V and J ends lost 5 bases and 0 bases, in that order; junction bases with no gene match: 4. Looked up from germline, CDR1 is LGHDT and CDR2 is YNNKEL (reference sequence). The DNA of the CDR3 is TGTGCCAGCAGCGGAGCAGGGGGCTCCTACAATGAGCAGTTCTTC. The encoded protein is CASSGAGGSYNEQFF.

The rearrangement links TRBV28 to TRBJ1-1; D gene unclear. Germline-derived CDR1 and CDR2 are MDHEN and SYDVKM. The CDR3 runs 13 residues. The ends were cut back, 5 bases at V and 0 bases at J, with 7 bases in the middle. The chain's CDR3 is CASSRRVNTEAFF. CDR3 nucleotides: TGTGCCAGCAGTAGACGGGTGAACACTGAAGCTTTCTTT. Filled out from reference TRBV28 and TRBJ1-1, the complete variable domain reads DVKVTQSSRYLVKRTGEKVFLECVQDMDHENMFWYRQDPGLGLRLIYFSYDVKMKEKGDIPEGYSVSREKKERFSLILESASTNQTSMYLCASSRRVNTEAFFGQGTRLTVV.

The chain couples TRBV6-6 to TRBJ1-5, with TRBD1 matching 7 bases. Per the germline V gene, CDR1 is MNHNY and CDR2 is SVGAGI (reference sequence). V was clipped by 5 bases and J by 5 bases; unmatched bases: 6. This CDR3 region has 14 residues. In DNA, the CDR3 is TGTGCCAGCAGTCCGCAGGGGGTGTATCAGCCCCAGCATTTT. Amino acids: CASSPQGVYQPQHF.

The V gene is TRBV7-9, the J gene TRBJ2-5; D is perhaps TRBD1 (5 bases). CDR3 size: 15 residues. CDR1 and CDR2 from the germline V gene are SEHNR and FQNEAQ (reference sequence). V was cut by 4 bases and J by 6 bases, with 18 bases left in between. CDR3 coding DNA: TGTGCCAGCAGCTCCCCGGCAGGGCGAGAAAAGACCCAGTACTTC. It yields the protein CASSSPAGREKTQYF.

The J gene is TRBJ1-6, the V gene TRBV19, with D possibly being TRBD1 (5 bases). Germline-derived CDR1 and CDR2 are LNHDA and SQIVND (reference sequence). The CDR3 is made up of 14 amino acids. Trimming took 7 bases from V and 7 from J, leaving 14 bases between them. In DNA form, the CDR3 reads TGTGCCAGTAACACGGGACTGGGAAATTCACCCCTCCACTTT. Its translation is CASNTGLGNSPLHF.

The V call is TRBV10-3, the J call TRBJ2-7; 11 nucleotides match TRBD2. After removal of 6 bases from V and 2 bases from J, the junction contained 3 bases not matched to a gene. This CDR3 spans 14 amino acids. CDR1 is ENHRY, CDR2 SYGVKD, per germline. The CDR3 sequence is CAISPTSGTYEQYF. DNA of the CDR3: TGTGCCATCAGCCCGACTAGCGGGACCTACGAGCAGTACTTC.

This chain links TRBV7-8 with TRBJ2-7, with D perhaps TRBD2 (6 bases). The CDR3 spans 15 residues. Germline assignment: CDR1 SGHVS and CDR2 FQNEAQ. Trimming pared 1 base from V and 4 bases from J, leaving 14 bases between. CDR3 amino acids: CASSLVSGVGYEQYF. CDR3 DNA sequence: TGTGCCAGCAGCTTAGTATCGGGAGTTGGGTACGAGCAGTACTTC.

This chain uses TRBV6-1 with TRBJ2-1; 10 bases map to TRBD2. V shed 3 bases, J shed 0 bases, and the junction held 5 bases outside the gene matches. Germline V lookup: CDR1 MNHNS, CDR2 SASEGT. This CDR3 is built from 17 residues. CDR3 residues: CASSELLAGGSYNEQFF. The CDR3 nucleotides are TGTGCCAGCAGTGAGTTGTTAGCGGGGGGCTCCTACAATGAGCAGTTCTTC.

The chain couples TRBV2 to TRBJ2-3, with 11 bases that match TRBD2. In germline, CDR1 is SNHLY, CDR2 FYNNEI. V was clipped by 4 bases and J by 4 bases; unmatched bases: 7. The CDR3 runs to 16 residues. The CDR3 region has the DNA TGTGCCAGCAGTGGACCGATAGCGGGGGGGCCAGATACGCAGTATTTT. It specifies CASSGPIAGGPDTQYF. The full variable domain, in which reference TRBV2 and TRBJ2-3 provide the parts outside the CDR3, is EPEVTQTPSHQVTQMGQEVILRCVPISNHLYFYWYRQILGQKVEFLVSFYNNEISEKSEIFDDQFSVERPDGSNFTLKIRSTKLEDSAMYFCASSGPIAGGPDTQYFGPGTRLTVL.